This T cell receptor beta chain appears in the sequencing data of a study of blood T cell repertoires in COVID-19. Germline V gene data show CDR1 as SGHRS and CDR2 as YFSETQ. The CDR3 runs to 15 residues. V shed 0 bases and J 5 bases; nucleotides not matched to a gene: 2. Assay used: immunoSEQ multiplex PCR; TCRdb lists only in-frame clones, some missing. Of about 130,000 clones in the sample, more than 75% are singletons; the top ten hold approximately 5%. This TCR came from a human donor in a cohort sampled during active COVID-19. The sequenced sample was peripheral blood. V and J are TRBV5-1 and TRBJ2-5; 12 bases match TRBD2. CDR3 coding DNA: TGCGCCAGCAGCTTGGGACTAGCGGGAGTGGAGACCCAGTACTTC. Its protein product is CASSLGLAGVETQYF.